This paragraph reports one T cell receptor (beta chain). Its antigen is not known. This sample is part of a study of T-cell memory formation after mild COVID-19. Study as a whole: For the most part, TCR clusters were specific to one donor.

Study-wide findings and caveats: Contracting clones from day 15 to 85 showed balanced CD4/CD8; later expanders favored CD4+.

TCRdb independently ran MiXCR on the 5' RACE reads; one entry per CDR3 protein. The sample carries some 320,000 distinct CDR3 sequences, roughly an eighth recorded once. Sample: PBMCs or a T cell subset sorted from them (not recorded which). This TCR derives from a man between 18 and 29 years old who had mild COVID-19 (a few samples of this study predate the infection). Cell type and time point are not known.

CDR3 nucleotide sequence: TGCGCCAGCAGCCAACTACTAGTTAATACGCAGTATTTT. Translating it yields CASSQLLVNTQYF. This chain joins TRBV4-1 and TRBJ2-3, with D perhaps TRBD2 (5 bases). The CDR3 spans 13 residues. The germline V and J ends were trimmed by 2 bases and 7 bases, with 10 bases remaining between them. Germline V gene sequence: CDR1 MGHRA, CDR2 YSYEKL.